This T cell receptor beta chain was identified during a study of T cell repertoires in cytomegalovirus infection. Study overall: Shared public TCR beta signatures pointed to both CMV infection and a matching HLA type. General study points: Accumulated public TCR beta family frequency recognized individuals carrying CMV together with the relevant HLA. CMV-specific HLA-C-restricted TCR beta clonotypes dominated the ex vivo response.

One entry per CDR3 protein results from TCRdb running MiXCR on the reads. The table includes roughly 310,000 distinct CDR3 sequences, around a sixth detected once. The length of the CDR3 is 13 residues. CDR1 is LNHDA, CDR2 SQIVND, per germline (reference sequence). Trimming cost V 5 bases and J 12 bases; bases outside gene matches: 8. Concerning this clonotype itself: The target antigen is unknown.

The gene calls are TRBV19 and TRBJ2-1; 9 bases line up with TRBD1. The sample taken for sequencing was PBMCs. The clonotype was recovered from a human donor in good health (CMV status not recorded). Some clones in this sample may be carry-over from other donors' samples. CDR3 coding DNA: TGTGCCAGTAGTCCGAACAGGGGGCTCGTGCAGTTCTTC. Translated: CASSPNRGLVQFF.